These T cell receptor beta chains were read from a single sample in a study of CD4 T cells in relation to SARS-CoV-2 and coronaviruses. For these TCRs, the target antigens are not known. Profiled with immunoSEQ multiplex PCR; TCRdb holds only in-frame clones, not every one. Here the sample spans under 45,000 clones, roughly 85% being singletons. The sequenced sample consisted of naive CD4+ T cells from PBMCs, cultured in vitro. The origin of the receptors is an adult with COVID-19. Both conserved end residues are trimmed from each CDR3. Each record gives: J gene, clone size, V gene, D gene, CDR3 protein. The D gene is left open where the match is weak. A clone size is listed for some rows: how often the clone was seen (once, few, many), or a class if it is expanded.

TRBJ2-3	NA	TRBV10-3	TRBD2	AISGTSGKY
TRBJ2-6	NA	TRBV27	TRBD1	ASSSLDRGSRGANVLT
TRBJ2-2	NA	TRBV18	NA	ASSPGVRGELF
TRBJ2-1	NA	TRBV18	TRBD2	ASLGAGERNEQF
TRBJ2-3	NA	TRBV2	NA	ASSFLTTTDTQY
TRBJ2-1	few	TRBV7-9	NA	ASSTDIGTPLGNEQF
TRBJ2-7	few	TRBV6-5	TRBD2	ASSYSVASGYEQY
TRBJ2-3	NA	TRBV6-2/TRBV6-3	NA	ASRWTSTDTQY
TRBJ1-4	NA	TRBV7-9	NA	ASSVDREKLF
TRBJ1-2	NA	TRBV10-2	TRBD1	ASRPQGVGGYT